One and the same sample provided the 4 T cell receptor beta chains below, sequenced in a study of shared clonotypes between healthy human individuals. Assay: immunoSEQ multiplex PCR; the TCRdb copy retains only in-frame clones and omits some. The top ten clones hold 1% to 1.5% of a sample with approximately 1,500,000 clones, approximately 97% of them seen once. Sequences were obtained from naive CD4+ T cells sorted from blood. Subset here: CD45RA+ positively selected. These receptors were taken from a man aged 25 to 40 in good health.

This chain joins TRBV18 and TRBJ2-5; D unresolved. This CDR3 is 13 amino acids long. CDR1 and CDR2 from the germline V gene are KGHSH and LQKENI. The germline V and J ends were trimmed by 3 bases and 3 bases, with 8 bases remaining between them. This CDR3 is CASSPPREETQYF. The DNA of the CDR3 is TGTGCCAGCTCACCGCCGAGAGAAGAGACCCAGTACTTC.

The V call is TRBV6-5, the J call TRBJ2-2; 8 nucleotides match TRBD1. After removal of 5 bases from V and 4 bases from J, the junction contained 6 bases not matched to a gene. This CDR3 is built from 15 residues. Germline loops: CDR1 MNHEY, CDR2 SVGAGI. As DNA, the CDR3 is TGTGCCAGCAGTCGGACAGGGTGGTCCACCGGGGAGCTGTTTTTT. Its protein is CASSRTGWSTGELFF.

This chain links TRBV5-1 with TRBJ2-1, with D possibly being TRBD1 or TRBD2 (6 bases each). The CDR3 is 15 amino acids. Germline assignment: CDR1 SGHRS and CDR2 YFSETQ. V was cut by 6 bases and J by 1 base, with 14 bases left in between. CDR3 coding DNA: TGCGCCAGCAACCCCGAAGGGGGGTCCTACAATGAGCAGTTCTTC. Translated, it gives CASNPEGGSYNEQFF.

This clone appeared a single time. The V call is TRBV7-2, the J call TRBJ2-7; 11 bases agree with TRBD2. Germline assignment: CDR1 SGHTA and CDR2 FQGNSA. V lost 5 bases, J lost 3 bases, and 6 bases stayed unmatched. The CDR3 sequence is 15 residues long. CDR3 amino acids: CASSQTSGSIYEQYF. The CDR3 DNA reads as TGTGCCAGCAGCCAAACTAGCGGGAGTATCTACGAGCAGTACTTC.